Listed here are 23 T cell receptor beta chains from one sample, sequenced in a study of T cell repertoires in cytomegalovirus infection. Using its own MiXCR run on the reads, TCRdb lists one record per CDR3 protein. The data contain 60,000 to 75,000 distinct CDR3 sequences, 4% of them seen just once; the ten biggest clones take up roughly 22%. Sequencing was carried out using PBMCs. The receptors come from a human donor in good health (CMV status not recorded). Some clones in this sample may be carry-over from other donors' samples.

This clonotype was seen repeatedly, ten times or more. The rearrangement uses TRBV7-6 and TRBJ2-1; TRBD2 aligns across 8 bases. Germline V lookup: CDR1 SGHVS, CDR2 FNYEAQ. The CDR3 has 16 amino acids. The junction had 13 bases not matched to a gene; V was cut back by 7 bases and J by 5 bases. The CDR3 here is CASTRPPGGLNNEQFF. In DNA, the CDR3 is TGTGCCAGCACCAGGCCTCCGGGGGGGCTAAACAATGAGCAGTTCTTC.

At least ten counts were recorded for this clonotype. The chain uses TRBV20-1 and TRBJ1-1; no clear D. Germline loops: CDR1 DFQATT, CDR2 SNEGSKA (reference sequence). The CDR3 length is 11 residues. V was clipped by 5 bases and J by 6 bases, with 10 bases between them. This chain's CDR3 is CSARINSEAFF. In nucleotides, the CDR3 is TGCAGTGCTCGGATAAACTCTGAAGCTTTCTTT.

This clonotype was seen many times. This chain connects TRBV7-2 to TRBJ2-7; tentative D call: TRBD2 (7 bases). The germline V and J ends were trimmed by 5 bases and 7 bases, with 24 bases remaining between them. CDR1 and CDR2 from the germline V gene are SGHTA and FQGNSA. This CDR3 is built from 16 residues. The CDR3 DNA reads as TGTGCCAGCAGCCTGGGGGCGCGGGAGCCTACTTGGGAGCAGTACTTC. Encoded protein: CASSLGAREPTWEQYF.

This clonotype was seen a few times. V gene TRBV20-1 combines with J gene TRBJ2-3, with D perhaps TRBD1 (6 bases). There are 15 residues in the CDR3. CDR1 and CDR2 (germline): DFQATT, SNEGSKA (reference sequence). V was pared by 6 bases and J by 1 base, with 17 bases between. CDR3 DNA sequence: TGCAGTGCCCTCACCCAGGGGCAGGGCACAGATACGCAGTATTTT. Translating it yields CSALTQGQGTDTQYF.

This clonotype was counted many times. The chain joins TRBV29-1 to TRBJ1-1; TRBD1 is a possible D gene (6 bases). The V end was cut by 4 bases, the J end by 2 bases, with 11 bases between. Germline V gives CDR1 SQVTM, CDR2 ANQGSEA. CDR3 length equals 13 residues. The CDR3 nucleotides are TGCAGCGTTGCGGAACAGGGTAACACTGAAGCTTTCTTT. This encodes CSVAEQGNTEAFF.

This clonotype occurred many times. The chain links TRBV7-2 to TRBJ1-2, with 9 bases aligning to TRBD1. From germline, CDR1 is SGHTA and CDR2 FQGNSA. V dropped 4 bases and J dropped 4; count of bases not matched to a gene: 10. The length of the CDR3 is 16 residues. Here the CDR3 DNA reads TGTGCCAGCAGCTCCAATCCGGGACAGGGCGGCTATGGCTACACCTTC. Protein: CASSSNPGQGGYGYTF.

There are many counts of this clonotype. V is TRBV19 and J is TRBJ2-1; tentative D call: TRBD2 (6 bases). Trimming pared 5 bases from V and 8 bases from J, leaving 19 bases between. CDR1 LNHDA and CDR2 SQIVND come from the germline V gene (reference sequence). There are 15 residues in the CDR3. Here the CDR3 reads CASSPQSWREDEQFF. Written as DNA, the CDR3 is TGTGCCAGTAGTCCCCAGTCCTGGAGGGAAGATGAGCAGTTCTTC.

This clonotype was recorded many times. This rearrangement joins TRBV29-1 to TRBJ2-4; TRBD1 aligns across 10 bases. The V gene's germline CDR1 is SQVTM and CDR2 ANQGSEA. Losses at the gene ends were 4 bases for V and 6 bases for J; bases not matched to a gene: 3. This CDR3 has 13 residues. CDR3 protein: CSVGQGAGNIQYF. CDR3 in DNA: TGCAGCGTTGGACAGGGGGCCGGAAACATTCAGTACTTC.

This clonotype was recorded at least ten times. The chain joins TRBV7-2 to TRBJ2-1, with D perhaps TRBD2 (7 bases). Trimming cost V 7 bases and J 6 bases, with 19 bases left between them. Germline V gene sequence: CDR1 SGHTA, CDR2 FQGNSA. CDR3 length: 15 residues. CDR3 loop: CASNEGGAKRNEQFF. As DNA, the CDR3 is TGTGCCAGCAACGAAGGGGGGGCCAAGCGCAATGAGCAGTTCTTC.

This CDR3 is CASSLVGVGRALFSGNTIYF. The CDR3 DNA follows: TGTGCCAGCAGCTTAGTCGGCGTCGGCAGGGCACTCTTCTCTGGAAACACCATATATTTT. The chain recombines TRBV7-2 with TRBJ1-3, with D perhaps TRBD1 (5 bases). Trimming removed 1 base at V and 0 bases at J, with 22 bases between. Germline lookup yields CDR1 SGHTA and CDR2 FQGNSA. The CDR3 loop spans 20 amino acids.

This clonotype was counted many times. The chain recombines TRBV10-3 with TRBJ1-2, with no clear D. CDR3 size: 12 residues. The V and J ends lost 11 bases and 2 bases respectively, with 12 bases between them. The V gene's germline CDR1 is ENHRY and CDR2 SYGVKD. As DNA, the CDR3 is TGTGCCGCCCAACAGCAGAACTATGGCTACACCTTC. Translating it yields CAAQQQNYGYTF.

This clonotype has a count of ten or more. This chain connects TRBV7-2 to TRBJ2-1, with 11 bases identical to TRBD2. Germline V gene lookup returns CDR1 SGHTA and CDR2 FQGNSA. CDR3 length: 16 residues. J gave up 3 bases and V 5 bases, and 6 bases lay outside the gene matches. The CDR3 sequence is CASSPVGLADYNEQFF. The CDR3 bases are TGTGCCAGCAGCCCCGTGGGACTAGCGGACTACAATGAGCAGTTCTTC.

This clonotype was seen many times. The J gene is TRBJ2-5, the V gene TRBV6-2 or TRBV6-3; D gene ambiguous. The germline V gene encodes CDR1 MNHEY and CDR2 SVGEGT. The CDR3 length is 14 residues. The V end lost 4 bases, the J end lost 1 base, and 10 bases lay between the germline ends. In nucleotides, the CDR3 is TGTGCCAGCAGTTTTATCAGCTCCCAAGAGACCCAGTACTTC. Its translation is CASSFISSQETQYF.

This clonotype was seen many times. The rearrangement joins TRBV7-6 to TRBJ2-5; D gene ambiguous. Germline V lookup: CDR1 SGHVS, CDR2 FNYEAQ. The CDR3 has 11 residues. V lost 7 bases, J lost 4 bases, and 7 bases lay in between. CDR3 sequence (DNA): TGTGCCAGCAAGAATAGAGAGACCCAGTACTTC. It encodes CASKNRETQYF.

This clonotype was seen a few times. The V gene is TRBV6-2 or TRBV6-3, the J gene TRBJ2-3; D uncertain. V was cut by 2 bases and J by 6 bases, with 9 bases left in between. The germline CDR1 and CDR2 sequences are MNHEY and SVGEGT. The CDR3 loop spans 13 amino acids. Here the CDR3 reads CASSYPNKDTQYF. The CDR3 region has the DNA TGTGCCAGCAGTTACCCTAATAAGGATACGCAGTATTTT.

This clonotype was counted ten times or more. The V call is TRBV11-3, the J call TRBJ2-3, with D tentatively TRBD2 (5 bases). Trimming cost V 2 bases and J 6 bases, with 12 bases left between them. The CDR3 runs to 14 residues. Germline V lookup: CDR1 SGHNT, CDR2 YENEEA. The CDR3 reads CASSLRGLGDTQYF. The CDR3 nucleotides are TGTGCCAGCAGCTTACGGGGTTTGGGGGATACGCAGTATTTT.

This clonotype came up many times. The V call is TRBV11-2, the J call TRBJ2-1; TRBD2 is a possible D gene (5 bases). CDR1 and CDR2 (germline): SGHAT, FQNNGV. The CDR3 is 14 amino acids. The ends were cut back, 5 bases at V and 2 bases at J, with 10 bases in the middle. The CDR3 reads CASSSRGPYNEQFF. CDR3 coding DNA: TGTGCCAGCAGCAGTCGAGGGCCCTACAATGAGCAGTTCTTC.

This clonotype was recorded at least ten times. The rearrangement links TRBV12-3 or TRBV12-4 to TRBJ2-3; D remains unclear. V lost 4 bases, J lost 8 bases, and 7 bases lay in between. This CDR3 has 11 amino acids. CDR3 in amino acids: CASSSPRTQYF. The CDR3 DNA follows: TGTGCCAGCAGTTCTCCCCGTACGCAGTATTTT.

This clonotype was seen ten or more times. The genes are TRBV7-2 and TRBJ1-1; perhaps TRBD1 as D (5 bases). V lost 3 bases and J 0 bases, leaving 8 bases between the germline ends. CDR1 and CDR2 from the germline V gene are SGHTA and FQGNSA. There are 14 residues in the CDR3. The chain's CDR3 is CASSLLGLNTEAFF. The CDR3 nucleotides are TGTGCCAGCAGCTTGCTGGGGCTGAACACTGAAGCTTTCTTT.

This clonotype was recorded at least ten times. CDR3 protein: CASSLRGVRREAFF. CDR3 bases: TGTGCCAGCAGCTTACGGGGGGTGAGACGGGAAGCTTTCTTT. The gene calls are TRBV11-2 and TRBJ1-1; D perhaps matches TRBD1 (5 bases). This CDR3 has 14 amino acids. CDR1 and CDR2 from the germline V gene are SGHAT and FQNNGV. V was pared by 2 bases and J by 8 bases, with 15 bases between.

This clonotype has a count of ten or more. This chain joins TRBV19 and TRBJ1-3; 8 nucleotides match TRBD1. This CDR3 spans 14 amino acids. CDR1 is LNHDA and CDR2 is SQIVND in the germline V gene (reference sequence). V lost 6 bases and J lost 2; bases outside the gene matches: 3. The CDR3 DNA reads TGTGCCAGTAGCCCGGACAGGGCTGGAAACACCATATATTTT. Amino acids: CASSPDRAGNTIYF.

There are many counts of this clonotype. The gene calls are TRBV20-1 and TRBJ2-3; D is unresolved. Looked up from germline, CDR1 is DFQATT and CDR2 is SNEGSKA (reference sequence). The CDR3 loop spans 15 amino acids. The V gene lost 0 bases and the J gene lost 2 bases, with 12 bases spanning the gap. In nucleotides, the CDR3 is TGCAGTGCTAGAGATTGGTTACGAAACACAGATACGCAGTATTTT. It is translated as CSARDWLRNTDTQYF.

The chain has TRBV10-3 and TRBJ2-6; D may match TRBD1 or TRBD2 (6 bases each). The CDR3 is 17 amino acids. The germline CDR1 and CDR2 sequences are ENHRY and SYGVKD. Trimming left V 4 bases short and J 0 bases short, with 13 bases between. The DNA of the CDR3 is TGTGCCATCAGTGCGGGGGTAGGGGGCTCTGGGGCCAACGTCCTGACTTTC. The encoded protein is CAISAGVGGSGANVLTF.